This T cell receptor beta chain came from a study of cytomegalovirus exposure and HLA in healthy donors. The study, taken as a whole, reports: In a later analysis, across HLA loci, associated TCR counts were highest for DRB1, lowest for HLA-C. The investigators catalogued some 150 TCR beta chains as cytomegalovirus-associated.

This clone appeared a single time. The antigen is undetermined. One end of the junction varies from germline; a read error may be responsible. The PCR used 60 Vbeta and 13 Jbeta primers. Measured with immunoSEQ multiplex PCR; TCRdb has only the in-frame clones, and not every one. The sample contains more than 65,000 clones, 74% of which appear only once. Input material: PBMCs. The TCR comes from a woman in her sixties in good health and CMV-seropositive.

CDR3 DNA sequence: TGTGCCAGCAGTTTAAGGGCGGGAGCCGGGGCCAACGTCCCGACTTTC. As protein: CASSLRAGAGANVPTF. The V gene is TRBV27, the J gene TRBJ2-6; TRBD2 matches 7 bases. The CDR3 consists of 16 residues. Germline CDR1 reads MNHEY; CDR2 reads SMNVEV (reference sequence).